The subject of this entry is one T cell receptor beta chain. The specificity of this receptor is unknown. Base qualities are not provided; no much larger clone lies one nucleotide away. The data are from a study of cytomegalovirus exposure and HLA in healthy donors (TCRdb year 2017). At the level of the whole study: A later analysis indicated that the 90 to 150 validation repertoires were generated on the platform also employed for the 700 or so repertoires of the first cohort. The study aimed to test whether cataloging public T cell receptors could reveal signatures of past pathogen exposure. Besides the first cohort of 500 to 700 subjects, a separate validation cohort made up of over 95 different subjects was used. High-throughput TCR immunosequencing, statistical association of individual TCRs with disease status, and machine learning were combined to predict cytomegalovirus infection status. Here is what the overall study found, with its caveats: Subsequent analysis determined that TCRs grouped into clusters in the first cohort also showed a tendency toward co-occurrence across the roughly 130 validation repertoires, and approximately 94% of cluster scores exceeded 0. Cytomegalovirus status was reported to be diagnosed by the classifier with high specificity and sensitivity in both the original and validation cohorts. According to the authors, the approach could potentially be generalized to other disease states and immunological phenotypes. The study gave a list of about 160 TCR beta chains associated with cytomegalovirus. In vitro tests confirmed that a few of the cytomegalovirus-associated TCR beta chains recognize cytomegalovirus antigens. A later analysis lacked HLA typing for the validation cohort, so it scored co-occurrence in that cohort across all 110 or so repertoires. While some public TCRs were present in many individuals, most TCR sequences turned up only very rarely across donors.

Donors formed part of the validation cohort, which comprised approximately 130 subjects and was distinct from the first cohort of 550 to 850 subjects. Library construction relied on the immunoSEQ multiplex PCR assay. Under the source paper's analysis protocol: A statistical classification framework was built for diagnosing cytomegalovirus status from the catalog of TCR beta chain sequences. This immuneACCESS table, as held by TCRdb, lists in-frame sequences with V and J called but not all clones. Of the missing ones, under half trace to an unresolved V gene in checked studies; the others have no known cause. V and J calls and clone size are copied from that table; D and trimming were computed from the DNA. This sample gives 150,000 to 200,000 clones in total; around 84% of them show up just once. The top ten clones comprise approximately 15% of the sample. The CDR3 measures 14 amino acids from cysteine to phenylalanine. Solely the CDR3 DNA is kept, with 42 bases framed from the first base. V is cut back by 6 bases and J by 2 bases, with 3 bases in the junction unmatched. As encoded in the germline V gene, CDR1 is SNHLY while CDR2 is FYNNEI.

This TCR was sampled from a young man in good health and CMV-seropositive. Sequencing was done on a sample of PBMCs. The V and J genes are TRBV2 and TRBJ1-5, with 8 bases in between that match TRBD1. At the DNA level, the sequence is TGTGCCAGCAGCGTGACAGGGGGCAATCAGCCCCAGCATTTT. The resulting protein is CASSVTGGNQPQHF.